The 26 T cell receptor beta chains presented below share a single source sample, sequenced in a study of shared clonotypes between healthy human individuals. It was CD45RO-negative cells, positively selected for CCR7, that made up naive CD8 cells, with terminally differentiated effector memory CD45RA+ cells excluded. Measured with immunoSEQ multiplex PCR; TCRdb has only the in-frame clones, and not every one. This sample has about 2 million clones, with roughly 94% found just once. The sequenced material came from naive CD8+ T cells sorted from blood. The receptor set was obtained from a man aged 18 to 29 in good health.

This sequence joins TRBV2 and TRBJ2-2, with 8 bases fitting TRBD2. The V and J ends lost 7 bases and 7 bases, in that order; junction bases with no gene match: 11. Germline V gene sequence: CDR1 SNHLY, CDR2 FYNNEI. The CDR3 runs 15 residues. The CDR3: CASMSLAGSNGELFF. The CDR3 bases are TGTGCCAGCATGTCTCTAGCGGGTTCTAACGGGGAGCTGTTTTTT.

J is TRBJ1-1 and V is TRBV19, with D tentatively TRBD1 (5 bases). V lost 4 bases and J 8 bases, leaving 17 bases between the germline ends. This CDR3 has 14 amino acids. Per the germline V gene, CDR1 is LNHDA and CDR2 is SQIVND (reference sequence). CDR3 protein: CASSTHSLTEEAFF. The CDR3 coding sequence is TGTGCCAGTAGTACTCACTCATTGACAGAGGAAGCTTTCTTT.

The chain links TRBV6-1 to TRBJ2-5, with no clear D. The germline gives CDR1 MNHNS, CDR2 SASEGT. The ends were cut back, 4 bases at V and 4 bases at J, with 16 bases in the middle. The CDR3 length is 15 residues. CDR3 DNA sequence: TGTGCCAGCAGTGGCCCTCGATGGGCGGCAGAGACCCAGTACTTC. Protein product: CASSGPRWAAETQYF.

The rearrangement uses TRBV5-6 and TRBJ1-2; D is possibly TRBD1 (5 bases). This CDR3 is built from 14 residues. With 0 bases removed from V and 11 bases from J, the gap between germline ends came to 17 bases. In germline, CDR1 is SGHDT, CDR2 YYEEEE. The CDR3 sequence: CASSLAGAPQGYTF. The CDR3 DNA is TGTGCCAGCAGCTTGGCTGGGGCCCCCCAGGGATACACCTTC.

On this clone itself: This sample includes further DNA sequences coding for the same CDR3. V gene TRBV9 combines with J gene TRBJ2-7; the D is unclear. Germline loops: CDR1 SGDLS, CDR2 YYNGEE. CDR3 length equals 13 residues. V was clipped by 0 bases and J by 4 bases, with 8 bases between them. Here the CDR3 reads CASSVDPGYEQYF. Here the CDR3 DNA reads TGTGCCAGCAGCGTAGATCCGGGTTACGAGCAGTACTTC.

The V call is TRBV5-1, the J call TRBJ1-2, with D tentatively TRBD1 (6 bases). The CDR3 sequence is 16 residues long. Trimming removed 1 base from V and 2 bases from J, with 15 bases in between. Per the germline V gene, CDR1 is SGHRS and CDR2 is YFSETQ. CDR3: CASSLNPTGLNYGYTF. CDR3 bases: TGCGCCAGCAGCTTGAACCCTACAGGGCTGAACTATGGCTACACCTTC. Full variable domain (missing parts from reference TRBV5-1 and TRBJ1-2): KAGVTQTPRYLIKTRGQQVTLSCSPISGHRSVSWYQQTPGQGLQFLFEYFSETQRNKGNFPGRFSGRQFSNSRSEMNVSTLELGDSALYLCASSLNPTGLNYGYTFGSGTRLTVV.

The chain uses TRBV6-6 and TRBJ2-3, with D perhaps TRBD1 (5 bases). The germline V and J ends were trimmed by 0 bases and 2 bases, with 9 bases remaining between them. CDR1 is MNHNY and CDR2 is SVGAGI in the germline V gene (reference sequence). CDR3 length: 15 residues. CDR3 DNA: TGTGCCAGCAGTTACTCGGGGCAGCTCACAGATACGCAGTATTTT. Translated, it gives CASSYSGQLTDTQYF.

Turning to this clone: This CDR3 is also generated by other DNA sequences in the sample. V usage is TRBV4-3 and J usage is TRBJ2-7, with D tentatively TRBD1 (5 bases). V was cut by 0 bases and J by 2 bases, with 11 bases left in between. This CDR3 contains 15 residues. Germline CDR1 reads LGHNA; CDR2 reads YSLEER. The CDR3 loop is CASSQDRQGPYEQYF. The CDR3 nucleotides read TGCGCCAGCAGCCAAGACCGGCAGGGTCCCTACGAGCAGTACTTC.

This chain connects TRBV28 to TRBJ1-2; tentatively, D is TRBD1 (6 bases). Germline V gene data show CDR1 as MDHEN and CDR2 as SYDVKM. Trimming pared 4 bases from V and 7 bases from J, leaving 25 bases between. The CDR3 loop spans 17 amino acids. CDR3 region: CASSSPIWGASGFGYTF. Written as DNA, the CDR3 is TGTGCCAGCAGTTCCCCGATTTGGGGGGCAAGTGGGTTTGGCTACACCTTC.

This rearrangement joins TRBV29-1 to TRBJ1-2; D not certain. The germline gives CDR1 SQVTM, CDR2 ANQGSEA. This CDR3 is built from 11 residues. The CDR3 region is CSCFYDYGYTF. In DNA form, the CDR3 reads TGCAGTTGCTTTTATGACTATGGCTACACCTTC.

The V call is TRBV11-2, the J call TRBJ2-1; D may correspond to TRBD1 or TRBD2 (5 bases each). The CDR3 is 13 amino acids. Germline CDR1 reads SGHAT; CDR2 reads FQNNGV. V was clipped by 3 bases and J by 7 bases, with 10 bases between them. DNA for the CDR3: TGTGCCAGCAGCTTGGGACCGGGAAATGAGCAGTTCTTC. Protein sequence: CASSLGPGNEQFF. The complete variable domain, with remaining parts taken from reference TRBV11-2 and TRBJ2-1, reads EAGVAQSPRYKIIEKRQSVAFWCNPISGHATLYWYQQILGQGPKLLIQFQNNGVVDDSQLPKDRFSAERLKGVDSTLKIQPAKLEDSAVYLCASSLGPGNEQFFGPGTRLTVL.

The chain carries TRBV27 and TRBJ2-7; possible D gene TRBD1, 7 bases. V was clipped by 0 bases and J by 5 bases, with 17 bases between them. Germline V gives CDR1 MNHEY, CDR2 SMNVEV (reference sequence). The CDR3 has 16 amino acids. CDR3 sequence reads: CASSLSAGTVVNEQYF. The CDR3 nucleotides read TGTGCCAGCAGTTTATCGGCGGGGACAGTAGTAAACGAGCAGTACTTC.

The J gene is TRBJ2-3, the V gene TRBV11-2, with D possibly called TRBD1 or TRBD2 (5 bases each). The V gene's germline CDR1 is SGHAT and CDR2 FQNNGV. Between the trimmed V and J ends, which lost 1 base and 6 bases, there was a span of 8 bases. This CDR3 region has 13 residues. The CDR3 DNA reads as TGTGCCAGCAGCTTAGTGGGACGGGATACGCAGTATTTT. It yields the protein CASSLVGRDTQYF.

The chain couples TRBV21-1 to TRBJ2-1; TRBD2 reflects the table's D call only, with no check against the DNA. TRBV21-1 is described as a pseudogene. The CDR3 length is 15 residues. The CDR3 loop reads CATSRGGATYNEQFF. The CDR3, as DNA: TGTGCCACCTCGAGAGGGGGGGCCACCTACAATGAGCAGTTCTTC.

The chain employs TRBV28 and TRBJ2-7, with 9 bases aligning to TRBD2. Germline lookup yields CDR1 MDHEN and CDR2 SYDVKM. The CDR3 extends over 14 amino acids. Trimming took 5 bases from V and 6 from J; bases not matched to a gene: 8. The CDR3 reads CASSLAGLLLEQYF. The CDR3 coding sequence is TGTGCCAGCAGTCTAGCGGGACTGCTACTCGAGCAGTACTTC.

CDR3 in DNA: TGTGCCAGCACAGGGGGGGCTACCTTCCAGCAGTTCTTC. Protein sequence: CASTGGATFQQFF. The chain uses TRBV25-1 and TRBJ2-1; D is possibly TRBD1 or TRBD2 (7 bases each). Germline V lookup: CDR1 MGHDK, CDR2 SYGVNS. Trimming cost V 7 bases and J 11 bases, with 18 bases left between them. This CDR3 contains 13 residues.

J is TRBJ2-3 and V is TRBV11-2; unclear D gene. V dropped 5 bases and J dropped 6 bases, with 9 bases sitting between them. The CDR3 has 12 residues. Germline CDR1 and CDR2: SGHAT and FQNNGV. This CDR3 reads CASSPFGDTQYF. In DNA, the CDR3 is TGTGCCAGCAGCCCATTCGGGGATACGCAGTATTTT.

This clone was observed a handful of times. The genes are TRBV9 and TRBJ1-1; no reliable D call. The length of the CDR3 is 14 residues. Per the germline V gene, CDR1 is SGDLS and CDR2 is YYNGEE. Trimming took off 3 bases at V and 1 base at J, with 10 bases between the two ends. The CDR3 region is CASSAQATNTEAFF. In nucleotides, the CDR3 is TGTGCCAGCAGCGCCCAAGCGACGAACACTGAAGCTTTCTTT.

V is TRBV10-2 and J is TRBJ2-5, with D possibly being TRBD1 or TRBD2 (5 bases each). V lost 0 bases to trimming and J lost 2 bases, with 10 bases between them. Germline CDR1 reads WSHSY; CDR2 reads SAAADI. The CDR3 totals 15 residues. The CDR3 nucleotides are TGCGCCAGCAGTGAGTCCGGGACCACACAAGAGACCCAGTACTTC. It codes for CASSESGTTQETQYF.

DNA of the CDR3: TGTGCCTGGATGCCGGGGTTAAACACTGAAGCTTTCTTT. Amino acids: CAWMPGLNTEAFF. This chain uses TRBV30 with TRBJ1-1, with D uncertain. The V end lost 4 bases, the J end lost 2 bases, and 11 bases lay between the germline ends. Germline CDR1 and CDR2: GTSNPN and SVGIG (reference sequence). CDR3 length: 13 residues. Combining the CDR3 with reference TRBV30 and TRBJ1-1 gives the whole variable domain SQTIHQWPATLVQPVGSPLSLECTVEGTSNPNLYWYRQAAGRGLQLLFYSVGIGQISSEVPQNLSASRPQDRQFILSSKKLLLSDSGFYLCAWMPGLNTEAFFGQGTRLTVV.

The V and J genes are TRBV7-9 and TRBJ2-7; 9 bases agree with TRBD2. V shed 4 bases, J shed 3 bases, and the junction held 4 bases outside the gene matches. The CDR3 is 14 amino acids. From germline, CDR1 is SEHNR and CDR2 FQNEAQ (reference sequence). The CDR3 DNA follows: TGTGCCAGCAGCTATAGCGGGAGTCTCTACGAGCAGTACTTC. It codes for CASSYSGSLYEQYF.

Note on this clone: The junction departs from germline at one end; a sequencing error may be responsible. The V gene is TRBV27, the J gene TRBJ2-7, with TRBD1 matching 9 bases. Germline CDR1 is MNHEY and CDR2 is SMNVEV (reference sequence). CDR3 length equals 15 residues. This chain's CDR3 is CASSISGTGSPEQYF. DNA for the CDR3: TGTGCCAGCAGTATATCCGGGACAGGGTCCCCCGAGCAGTACTTC.

The CDR3 loop reads CASSFPVAGDGETQYF. CDR3 DNA sequence: TGTGCCAGCAGCTTTCCAGTGGCGGGAGATGGCGAGACCCAGTACTTC. The V gene is TRBV7-8, the J gene TRBJ2-5; 7 bases align to TRBD2. CDR1 is SGHVS and CDR2 is FQNEAQ in the germline V gene. The CDR3 runs 16 residues. V lost 3 bases and J lost 5; bases outside the gene matches: 12.

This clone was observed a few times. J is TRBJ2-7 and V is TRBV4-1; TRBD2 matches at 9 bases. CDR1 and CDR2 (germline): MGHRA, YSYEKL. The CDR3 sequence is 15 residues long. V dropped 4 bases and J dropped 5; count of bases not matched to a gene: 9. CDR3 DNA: TGCGCCAGCAGCCCCCTAGGTAGCGGGGGAGACGAGCAGTACTTC. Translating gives CASSPLGSGGDEQYF.

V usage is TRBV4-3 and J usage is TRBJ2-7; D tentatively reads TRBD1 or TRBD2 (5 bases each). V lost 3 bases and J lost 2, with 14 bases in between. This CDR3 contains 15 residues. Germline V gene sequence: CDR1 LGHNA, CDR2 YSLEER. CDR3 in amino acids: CASSQGPSIAYEQYF. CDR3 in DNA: TGCGCCAGCAGCCAGGGACCTAGCATAGCCTACGAGCAGTACTTC.

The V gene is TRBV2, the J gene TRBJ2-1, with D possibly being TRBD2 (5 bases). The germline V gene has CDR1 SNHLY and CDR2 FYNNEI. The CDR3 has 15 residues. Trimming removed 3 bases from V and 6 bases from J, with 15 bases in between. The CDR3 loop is CASSDPRSLANEQFF. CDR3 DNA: TGTGCCAGCAGTGACCCTAGGTCCCTAGCCAATGAGCAGTTCTTC.